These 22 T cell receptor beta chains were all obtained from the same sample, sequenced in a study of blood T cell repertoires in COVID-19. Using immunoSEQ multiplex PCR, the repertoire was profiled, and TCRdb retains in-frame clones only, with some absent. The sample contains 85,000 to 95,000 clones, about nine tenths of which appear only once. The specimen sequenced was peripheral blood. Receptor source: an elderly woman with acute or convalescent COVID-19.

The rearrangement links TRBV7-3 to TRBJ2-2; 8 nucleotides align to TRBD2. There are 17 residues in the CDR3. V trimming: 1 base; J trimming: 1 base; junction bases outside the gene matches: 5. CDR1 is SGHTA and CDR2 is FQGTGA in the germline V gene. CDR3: CASSLKKGLGNTGELFF. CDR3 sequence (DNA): TGTGCCAGCAGCTTAAAAAAGGGACTAGGGAACACCGGGGAGCTGTTTTTT.

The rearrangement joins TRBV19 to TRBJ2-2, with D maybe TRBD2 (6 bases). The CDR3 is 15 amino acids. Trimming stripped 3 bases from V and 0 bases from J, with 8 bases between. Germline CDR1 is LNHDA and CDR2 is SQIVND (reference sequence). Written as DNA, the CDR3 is TGTGCCAGTAGTATTGGCGGGGCGAACACCGGGGAGCTGTTTTTT. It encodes CASSIGGANTGELFF.

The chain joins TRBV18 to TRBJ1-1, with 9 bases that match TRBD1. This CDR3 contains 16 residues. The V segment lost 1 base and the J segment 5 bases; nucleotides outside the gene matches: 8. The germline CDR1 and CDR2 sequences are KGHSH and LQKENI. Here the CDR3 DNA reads TGTGCCAGCTCACCACTCCCGGGACAGGGACAAACTGAAGCTTTCTTT. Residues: CASSPLPGQGQTEAFF.

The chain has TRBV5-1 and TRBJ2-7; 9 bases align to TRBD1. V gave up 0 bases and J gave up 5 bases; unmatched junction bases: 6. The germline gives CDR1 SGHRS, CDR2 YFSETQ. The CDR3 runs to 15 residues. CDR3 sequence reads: CASSLDRGRLNEQYF. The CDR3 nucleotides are TGCGCCAGCAGCTTGGACAGGGGGCGTCTGAACGAGCAGTACTTC.

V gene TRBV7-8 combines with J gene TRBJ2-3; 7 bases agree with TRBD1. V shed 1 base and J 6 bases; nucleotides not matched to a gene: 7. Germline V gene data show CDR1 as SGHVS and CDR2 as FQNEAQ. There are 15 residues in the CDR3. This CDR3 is CASSLEGDRADTQYF. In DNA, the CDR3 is TGTGCCAGCAGCTTAGAGGGAGACAGGGCTGATACGCAGTATTTT.

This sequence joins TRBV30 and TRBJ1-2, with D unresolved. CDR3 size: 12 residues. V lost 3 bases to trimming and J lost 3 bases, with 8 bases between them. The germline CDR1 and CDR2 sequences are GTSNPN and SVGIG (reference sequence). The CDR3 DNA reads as TGTGCCTGGAGAAGGGAGGACTATGGCTACACCTTC. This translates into CAWRREDYGYTF.

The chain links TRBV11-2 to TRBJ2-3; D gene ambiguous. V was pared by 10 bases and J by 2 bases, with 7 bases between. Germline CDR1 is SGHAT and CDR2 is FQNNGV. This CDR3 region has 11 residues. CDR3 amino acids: CATESTDTQYF. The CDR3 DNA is TGTGCCACAGAATCCACAGATACGCAGTATTTT.

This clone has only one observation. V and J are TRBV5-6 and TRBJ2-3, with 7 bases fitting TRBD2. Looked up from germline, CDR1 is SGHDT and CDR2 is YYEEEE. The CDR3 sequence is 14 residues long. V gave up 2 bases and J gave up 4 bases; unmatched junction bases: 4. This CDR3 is CASSFGTTADTQYF. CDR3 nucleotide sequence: TGTGCCAGCAGCTTCGGGACTACAGCAGATACGCAGTATTTT.

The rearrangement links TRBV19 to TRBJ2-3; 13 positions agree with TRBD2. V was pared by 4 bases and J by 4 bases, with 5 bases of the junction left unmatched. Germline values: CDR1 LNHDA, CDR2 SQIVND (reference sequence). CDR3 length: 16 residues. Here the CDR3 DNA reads TGTGCCAGTAGTAAATGGACTAGCGGGAGTCCAGATACGCAGTATTTT. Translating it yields CASSKWTSGSPDTQYF.

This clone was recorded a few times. The DNA for the CDR3 is TGTGCCAGCAGCTTGGCAGGGGTTTTCAATCAGCCCCAGCATTTT. Protein sequence: CASSLAGVFNQPQHF. The gene calls are TRBV5-6 and TRBJ1-5; the D gene is possibly TRBD1 (6 bases). Germline V gene data show CDR1 as SGHDT and CDR2 as YYEEEE. V was trimmed by 0 bases and J by 3 bases, leaving 10 bases between them. This CDR3 is 15 amino acids long.

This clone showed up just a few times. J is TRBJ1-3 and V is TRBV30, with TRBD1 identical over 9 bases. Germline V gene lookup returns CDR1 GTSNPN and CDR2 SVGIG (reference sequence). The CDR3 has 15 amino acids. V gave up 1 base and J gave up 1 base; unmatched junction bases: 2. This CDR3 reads CAWSGDRESGNTIYF. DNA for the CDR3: TGTGCCTGGAGTGGGGACAGGGAGTCTGGAAACACCATATATTTT.

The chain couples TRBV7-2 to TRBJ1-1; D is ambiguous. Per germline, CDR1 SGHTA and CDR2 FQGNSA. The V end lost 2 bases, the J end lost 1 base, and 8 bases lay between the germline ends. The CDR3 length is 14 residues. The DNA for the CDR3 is TGTGCCAGCAGCTTATTTCTCCGGAACACTGAAGCTTTCTTT. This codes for CASSLFLRNTEAFF.

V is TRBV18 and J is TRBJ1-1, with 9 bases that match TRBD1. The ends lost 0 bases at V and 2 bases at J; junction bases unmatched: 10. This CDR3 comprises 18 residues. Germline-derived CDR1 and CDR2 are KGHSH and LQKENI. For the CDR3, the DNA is TGTGCCAGCTCACCACCGGGACAGGGCACTTCACGTAACACTGAAGCTTTCTTT. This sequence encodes CASSPPGQGTSRNTEAFF.

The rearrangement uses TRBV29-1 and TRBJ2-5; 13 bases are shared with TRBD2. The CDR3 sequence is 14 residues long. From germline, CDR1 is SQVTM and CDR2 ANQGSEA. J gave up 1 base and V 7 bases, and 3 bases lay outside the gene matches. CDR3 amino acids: CSARLAGGQETQYF. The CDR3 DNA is TGCAGCGCCAGACTAGCGGGGGGCCAAGAGACCCAGTACTTC.

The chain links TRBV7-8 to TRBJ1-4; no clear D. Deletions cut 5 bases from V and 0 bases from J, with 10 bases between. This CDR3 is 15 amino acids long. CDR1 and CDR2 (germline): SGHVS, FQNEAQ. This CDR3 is CASSLGETTNEKLFF. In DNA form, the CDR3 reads TGTGCCAGCAGCCTAGGAGAGACAACTAATGAAAAACTGTTTTTT.

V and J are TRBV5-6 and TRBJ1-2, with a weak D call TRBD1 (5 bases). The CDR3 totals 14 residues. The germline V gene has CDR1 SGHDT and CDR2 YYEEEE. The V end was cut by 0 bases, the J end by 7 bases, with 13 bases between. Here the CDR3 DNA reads TGTGCCAGCAGCTTGGTAAAGGGGAAAGGTGGCTACACCTTC. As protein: CASSLVKGKGGYTF.

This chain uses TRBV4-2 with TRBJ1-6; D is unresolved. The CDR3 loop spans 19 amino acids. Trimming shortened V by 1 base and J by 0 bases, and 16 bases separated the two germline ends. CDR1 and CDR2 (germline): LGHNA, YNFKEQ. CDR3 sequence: CASSQGAQPGSSYNSPLHF. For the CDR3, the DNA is TGTGCCAGCAGCCAAGGAGCCCAACCGGGGAGCTCCTATAATTCACCCCTCCACTTT.

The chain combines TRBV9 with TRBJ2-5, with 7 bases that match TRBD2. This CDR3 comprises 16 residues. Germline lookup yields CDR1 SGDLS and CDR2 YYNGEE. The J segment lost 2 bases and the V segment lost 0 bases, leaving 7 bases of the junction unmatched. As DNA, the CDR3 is TGTGCCAGCAGCGTAGATCGGGGAGGGTGGCAAGAGACCCAGTACTTC. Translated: CASSVDRGGWQETQYF.

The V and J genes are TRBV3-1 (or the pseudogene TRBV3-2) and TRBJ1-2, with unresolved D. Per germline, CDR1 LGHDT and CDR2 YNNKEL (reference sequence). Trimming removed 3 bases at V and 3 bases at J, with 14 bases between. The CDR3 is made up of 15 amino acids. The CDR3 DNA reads TGTGCCAGCAGCCAGTTCAGTAACCGGGACTATGGCTACACCTTC. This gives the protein CASSQFSNRDYGYTF.

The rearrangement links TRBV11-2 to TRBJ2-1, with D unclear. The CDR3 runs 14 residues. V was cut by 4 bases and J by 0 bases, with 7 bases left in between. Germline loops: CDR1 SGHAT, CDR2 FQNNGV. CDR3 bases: TGTGCCAGCAGCTCCGTCCGCTCCTACAATGAGCAGTTCTTC. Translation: CASSSVRSYNEQFF.

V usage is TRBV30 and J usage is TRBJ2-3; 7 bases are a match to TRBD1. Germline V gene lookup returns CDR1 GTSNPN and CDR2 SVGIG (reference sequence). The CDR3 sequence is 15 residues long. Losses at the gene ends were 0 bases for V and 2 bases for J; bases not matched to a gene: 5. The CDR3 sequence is CAWSVRTGITDTQYF. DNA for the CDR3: TGTGCCTGGAGTGTACGGACAGGAATCACAGATACGCAGTATTTT. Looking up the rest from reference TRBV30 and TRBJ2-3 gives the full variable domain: SQTIHQWPATLVQPVGSPLSLECTVEGTSNPNLYWYRQAAGRGLQLLFYSVGIGQISSEVPQNLSASRPQDRQFILSSKKLLLSDSGFYLCAWSVRTGITDTQYFGPGTRLTVL.

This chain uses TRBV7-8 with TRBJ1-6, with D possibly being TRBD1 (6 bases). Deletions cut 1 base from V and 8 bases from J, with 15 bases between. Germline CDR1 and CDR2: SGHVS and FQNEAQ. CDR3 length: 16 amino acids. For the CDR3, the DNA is TGTGCCAGCAGCTTAGAAATGACAGGAAGGTATTCACCCCTCCACTTT. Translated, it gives CASSLEMTGRYSPLHF.